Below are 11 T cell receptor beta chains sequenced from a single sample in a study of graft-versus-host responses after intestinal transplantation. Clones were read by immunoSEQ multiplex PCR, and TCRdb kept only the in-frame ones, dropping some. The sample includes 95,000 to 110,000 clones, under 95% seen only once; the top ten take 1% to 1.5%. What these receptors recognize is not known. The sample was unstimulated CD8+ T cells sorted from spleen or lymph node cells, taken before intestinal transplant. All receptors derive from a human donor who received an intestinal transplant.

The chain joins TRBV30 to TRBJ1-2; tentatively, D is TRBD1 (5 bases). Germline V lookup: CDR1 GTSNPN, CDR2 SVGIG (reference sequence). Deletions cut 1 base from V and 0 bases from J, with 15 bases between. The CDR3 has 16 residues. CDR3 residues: CAWSGLGQGANYGYTF. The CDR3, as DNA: TGTGCCTGGAGTGGACTGGGGCAGGGCGCTAACTATGGCTACACCTTC. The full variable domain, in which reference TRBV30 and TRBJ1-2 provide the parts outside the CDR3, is SQTIHQWPATLVQPVGSPLSLECTVEGTSNPNLYWYRQAAGRGLQLLFYSVGIGQISSEVPQNLSASRPQDRQFILSSKKLLLSDSGFYLCAWSGLGQGANYGYTFGSGTRLTVV.

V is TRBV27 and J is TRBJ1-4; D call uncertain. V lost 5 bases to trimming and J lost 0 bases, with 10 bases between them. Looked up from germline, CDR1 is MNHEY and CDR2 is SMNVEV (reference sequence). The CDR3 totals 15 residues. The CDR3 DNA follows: TGTGCCAGCAGTCCTCACGTAGCAACTAATGAAAAACTGTTTTTT. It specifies CASSPHVATNEKLFF.

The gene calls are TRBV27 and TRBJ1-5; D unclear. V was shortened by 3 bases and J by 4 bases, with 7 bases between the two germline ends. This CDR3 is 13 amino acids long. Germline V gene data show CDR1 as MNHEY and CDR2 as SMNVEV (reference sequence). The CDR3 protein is CASSFGVNQPQHF. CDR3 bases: TGTGCCAGCAGTTTTGGGGTTAATCAGCCCCAGCATTTT.

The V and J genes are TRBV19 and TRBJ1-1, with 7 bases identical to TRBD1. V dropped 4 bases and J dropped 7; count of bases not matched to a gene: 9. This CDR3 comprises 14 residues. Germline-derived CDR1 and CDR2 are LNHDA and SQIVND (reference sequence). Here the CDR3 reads CASSRFLGTDEAFF. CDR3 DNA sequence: TGTGCCAGTAGTAGATTTTTGGGGACAGATGAAGCTTTCTTT.

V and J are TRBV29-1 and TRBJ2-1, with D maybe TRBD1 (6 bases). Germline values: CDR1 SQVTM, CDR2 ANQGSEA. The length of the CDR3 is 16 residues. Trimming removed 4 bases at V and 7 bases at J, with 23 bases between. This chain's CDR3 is CSVGSWDIGLYNEQFF. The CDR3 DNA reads TGCAGCGTTGGGAGTTGGGACATTGGGTTATATAATGAGCAGTTCTTC.

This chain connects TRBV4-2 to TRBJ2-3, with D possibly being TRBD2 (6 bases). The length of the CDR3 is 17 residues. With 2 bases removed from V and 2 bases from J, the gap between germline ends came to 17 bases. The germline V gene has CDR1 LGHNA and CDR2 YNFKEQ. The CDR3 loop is CASSQSLPGLPTDTQYF. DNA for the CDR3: TGTGCCAGCAGCCAATCCCTTCCGGGACTTCCCACAGATACGCAGTATTTT.

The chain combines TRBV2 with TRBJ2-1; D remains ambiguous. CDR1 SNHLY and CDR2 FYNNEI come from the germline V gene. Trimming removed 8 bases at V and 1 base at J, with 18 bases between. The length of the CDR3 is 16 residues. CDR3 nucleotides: TGTGCCAGCTTAGTTCTGGCAACTCAATCCTACAATGAGCAGTTCTTC. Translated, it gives CASLVLATQSYNEQFF.

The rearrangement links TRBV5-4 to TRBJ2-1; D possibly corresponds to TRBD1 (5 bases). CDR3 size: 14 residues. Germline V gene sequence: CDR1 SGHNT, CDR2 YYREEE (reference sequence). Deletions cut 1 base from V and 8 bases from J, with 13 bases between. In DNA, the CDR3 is TGTGCCAGCAGCTTGAGGCAGGGTCGAGATGAGCAGTTCTTC. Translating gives CASSLRQGRDEQFF.

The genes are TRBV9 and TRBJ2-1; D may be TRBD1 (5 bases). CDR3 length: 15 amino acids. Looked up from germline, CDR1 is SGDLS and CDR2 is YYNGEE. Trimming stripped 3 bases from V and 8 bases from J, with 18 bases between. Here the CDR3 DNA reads TGTGCCAGCAGCGCCACGACGCTAGGGGCGGATGAGCAGTTCTTC. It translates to CASSATTLGADEQFF.

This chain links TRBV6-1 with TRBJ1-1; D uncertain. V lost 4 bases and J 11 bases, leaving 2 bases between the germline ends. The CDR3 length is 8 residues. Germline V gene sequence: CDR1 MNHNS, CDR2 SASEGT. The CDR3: CASSGAFF. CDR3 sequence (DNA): TGTGCCAGCAGTGGCGCTTTCTTT.

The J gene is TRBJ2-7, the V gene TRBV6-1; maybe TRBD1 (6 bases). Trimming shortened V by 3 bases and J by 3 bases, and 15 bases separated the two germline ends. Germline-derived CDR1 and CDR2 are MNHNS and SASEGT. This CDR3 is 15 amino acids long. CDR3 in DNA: TGTGCCAGCAGTGAGTATACAGGGTTCTACTACGAGCAGTACTTC. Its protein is CASSEYTGFYYEQYF.